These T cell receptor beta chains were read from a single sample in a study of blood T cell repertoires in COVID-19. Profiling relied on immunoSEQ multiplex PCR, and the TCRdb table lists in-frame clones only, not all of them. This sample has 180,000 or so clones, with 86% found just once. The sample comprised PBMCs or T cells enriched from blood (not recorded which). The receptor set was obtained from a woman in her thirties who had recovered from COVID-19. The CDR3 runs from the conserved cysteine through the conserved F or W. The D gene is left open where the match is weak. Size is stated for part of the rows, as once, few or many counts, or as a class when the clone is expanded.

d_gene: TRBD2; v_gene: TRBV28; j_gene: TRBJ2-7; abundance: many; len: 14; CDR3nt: TGTGCCAGCAGACCCCCGGGGGGATCCAACGAGCAGTACTTC; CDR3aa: CASRPPGGSNEQYF
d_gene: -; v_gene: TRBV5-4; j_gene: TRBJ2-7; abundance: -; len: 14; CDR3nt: TGTGCCAGCAGCTTGAGGACAGATTTCTACGAGCAGTACTTC; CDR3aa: CASSLRTDFYEQYF
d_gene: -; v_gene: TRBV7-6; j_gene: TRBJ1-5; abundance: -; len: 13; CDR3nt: TGTGCCAGCAGCTTAGGGGCATATCAGCCCCAGCATTTT; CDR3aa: CASSLGAYQPQHF
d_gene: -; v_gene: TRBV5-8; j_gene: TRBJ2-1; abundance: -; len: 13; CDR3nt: TGTGCCAGCAGCCCGCAGGGCAAGTGGGAGCAGTTCTTC; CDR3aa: CASSPQGKWEQFF
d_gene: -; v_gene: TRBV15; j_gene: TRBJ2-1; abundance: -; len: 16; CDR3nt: TGTGCCACCAGAGACCGCGGGACAGCGGACTTTAATGAGCAGTTCTTC; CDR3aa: CATRDRGTADFNEQFF
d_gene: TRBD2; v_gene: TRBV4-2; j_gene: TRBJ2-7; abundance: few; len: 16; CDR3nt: TGTGCCAGCAGCCTTGAGACTAGCCCGACGGGCTACGAGCAGTACTTC; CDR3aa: CASSLETSPTGYEQYF
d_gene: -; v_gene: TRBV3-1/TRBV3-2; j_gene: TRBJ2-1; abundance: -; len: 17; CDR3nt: TGTGCCAGCAGCCAACCCACGGGAGCAGGACTCGACAATGAGCAGTTCTTC; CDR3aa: CASSQPTGAGLDNEQFF
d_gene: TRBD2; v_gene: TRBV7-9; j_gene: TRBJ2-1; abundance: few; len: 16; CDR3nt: TGTGCCAGCAGCTTAGTAGCGGGAGGCCGGAGGGATGAGCAGTTCTTC; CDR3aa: CASSLVAGGRRDEQFF
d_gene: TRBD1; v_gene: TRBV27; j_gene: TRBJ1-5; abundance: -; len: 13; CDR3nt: TGTGCCAGCAGTTCCAAGAGTCAGGGGGACCAGCATTTT; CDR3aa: CASSSKSQGDQHF
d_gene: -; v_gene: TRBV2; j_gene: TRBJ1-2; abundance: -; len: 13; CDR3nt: TGTGCCAGCGGCAGGGCCCCAAACTATGGCTACACCTTC; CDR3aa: CASGRAPNYGYTF
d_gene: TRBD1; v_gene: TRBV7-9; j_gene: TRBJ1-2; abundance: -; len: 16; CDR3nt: TGTGCCAGCAGCTCATTACCGGGACAGGGGGCGAATGGCTACACCTTC; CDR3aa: CASSSLPGQGANGYTF
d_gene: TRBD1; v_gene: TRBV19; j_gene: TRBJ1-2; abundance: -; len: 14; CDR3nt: TGTGCCAGTACTCTAGGGGACAGCTACTATGGCTACACCTTC; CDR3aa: CASTLGDSYYGYTF
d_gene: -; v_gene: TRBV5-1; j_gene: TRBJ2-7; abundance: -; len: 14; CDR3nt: TGCGCCAGCAGCTTGGGACAGGAAGCCTACGAGCAGTACTTC; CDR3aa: CASSLGQEAYEQYF
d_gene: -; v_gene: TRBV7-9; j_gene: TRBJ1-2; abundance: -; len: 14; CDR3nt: TGTGCCAGCAGCGTCCTCACAGGCCTGGATGGCTACACCTTC; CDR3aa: CASSVLTGLDGYTF
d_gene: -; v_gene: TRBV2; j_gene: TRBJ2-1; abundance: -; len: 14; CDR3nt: TGTGCCAGCAGCCCACCCGACAGGTATAGTGAGCAGTTCTTC; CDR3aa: CASSPPDRYSEQFF
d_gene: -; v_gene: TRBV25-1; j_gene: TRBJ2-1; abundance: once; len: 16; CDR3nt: TGTGCCAGCAGTGAAACCCGGACTCAATTGGGCGATGAGCAGTTCTTC; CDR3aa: CASSETRTQLGDEQFF
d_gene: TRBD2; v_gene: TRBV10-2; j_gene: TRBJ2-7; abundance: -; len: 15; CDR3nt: TGCGCCAGCAGTGGATGGGGAGGGCCCTCCTACGAGCAGTACTTC; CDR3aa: CASSGWGGPSYEQYF
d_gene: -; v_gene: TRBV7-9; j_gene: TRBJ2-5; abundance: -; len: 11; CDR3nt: TGTGCCAGCAGCCCACAAGAGACCCAGTACTTC; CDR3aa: CASSPQETQYF
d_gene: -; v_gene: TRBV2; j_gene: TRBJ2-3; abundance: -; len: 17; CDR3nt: TGTGCCAGCAGTGAGAAGGCAGACATTATTAGCACAGATACGCAGTATTTT; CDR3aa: CASSEKADIISTDTQYF
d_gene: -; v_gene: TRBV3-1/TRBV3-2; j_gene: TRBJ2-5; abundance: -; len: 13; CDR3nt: TGTGCCAGCAGCCAAACGGGGGAAGAGACCCAGTACTTC; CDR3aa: CASSQTGEETQYF
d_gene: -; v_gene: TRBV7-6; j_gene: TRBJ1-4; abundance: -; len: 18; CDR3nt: TGTGCCAGCAGCTTAGACTCAGGGGAGGGACCCAACGGAGGAAAACTGTTTTTT; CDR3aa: CASSLDSGEGPNGGKLFF
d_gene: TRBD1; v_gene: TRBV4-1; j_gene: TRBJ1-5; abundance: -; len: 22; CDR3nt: TGCGCCAGCAGCCTCTTACCGGAAGGAACAGGGGTTGATTCTTCTAGCAATCAGCCCCAGCATTTT; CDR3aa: CASSLLPEGTGVDSSSNQPQHF
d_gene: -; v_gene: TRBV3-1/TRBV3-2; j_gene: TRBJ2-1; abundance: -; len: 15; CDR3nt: TGTGCCAGCAGTCGGAGGACAGACGGGTACAATGAGCAGTTCTTC; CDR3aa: CASSRRTDGYNEQFF
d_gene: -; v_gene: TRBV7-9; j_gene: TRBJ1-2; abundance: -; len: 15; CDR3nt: TGTGCCAGCAGCTTAAATTCGAGGGTAAACTATGGCTACACCTTC; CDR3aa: CASSLNSRVNYGYTF
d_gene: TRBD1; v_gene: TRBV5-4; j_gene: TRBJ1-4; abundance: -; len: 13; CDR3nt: TGTGCCAGCAGCTTGGACAGGGGGCTTAAACTGTTTTTT; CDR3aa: CASSLDRGLKLFF
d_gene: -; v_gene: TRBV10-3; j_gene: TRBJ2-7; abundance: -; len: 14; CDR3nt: TGTGCCATCAGTGAGTCGGCCGGGGTCAACGAGCAGTACTTC; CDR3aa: CAISESAGVNEQYF
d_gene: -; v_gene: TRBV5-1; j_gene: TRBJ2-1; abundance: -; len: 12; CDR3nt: TGCGCCAGCAGCCGCCGCGAGGATGAGCAGTTCTTC; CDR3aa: CASSRREDEQFF
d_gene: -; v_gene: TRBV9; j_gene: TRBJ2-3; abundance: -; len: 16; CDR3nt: TGTGCCAGCAGCGTATGGCCAGAACCTAGCACAGATACGCAGTATTTT; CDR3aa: CASSVWPEPSTDTQYF
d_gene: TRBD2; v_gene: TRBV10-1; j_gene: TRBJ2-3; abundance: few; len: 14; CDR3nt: TGCGCCAGCAGTCGGGACTACAACACAGATACGCAGTATTTT; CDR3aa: CASSRDYNTDTQYF
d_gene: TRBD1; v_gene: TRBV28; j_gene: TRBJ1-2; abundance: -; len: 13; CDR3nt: TGTGCCAGCAGCTCAGGACAGGGTTATGGCTACACCTTC; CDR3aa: CASSSGQGYGYTF
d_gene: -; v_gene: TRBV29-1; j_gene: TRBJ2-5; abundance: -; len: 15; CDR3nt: TGCAGCGTTGAAGAGGCGGGGGCGAATCGGGAGACCCAGTACTTC; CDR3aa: CSVEEAGANRETQYF
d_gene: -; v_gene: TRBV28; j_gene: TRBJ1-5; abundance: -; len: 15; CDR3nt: TGTGCCAGCAGTCCCCTGCCGGGGTACAATCAGCCCCAGCATTTT; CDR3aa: CASSPLPGYNQPQHF
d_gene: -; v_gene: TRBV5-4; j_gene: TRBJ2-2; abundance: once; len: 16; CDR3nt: TGTGCCAGCAGCTTTAAAGCGTCGACGAACACCGGGGAGCTGTTTTTT; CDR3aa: CASSFKASTNTGELFF
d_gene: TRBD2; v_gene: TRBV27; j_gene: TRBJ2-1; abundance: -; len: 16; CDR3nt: TGTGCCAGCAGTACATCGTCTCTAGCGGACTACAATGAGCAGTTCTTC; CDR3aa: CASSTSSLADYNEQFF
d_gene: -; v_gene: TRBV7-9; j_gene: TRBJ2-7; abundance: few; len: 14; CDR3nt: TGTGCCAGCAGCTCCCCCGGGGTCGCCTACGAGCAGTACTTC; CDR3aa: CASSSPGVAYEQYF
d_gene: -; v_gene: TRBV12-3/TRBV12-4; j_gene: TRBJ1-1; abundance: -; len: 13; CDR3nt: TGTGCCAGCAGTTTAGTAGCCAACACTGAAGCTTTCTTT; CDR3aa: CASSLVANTEAFF
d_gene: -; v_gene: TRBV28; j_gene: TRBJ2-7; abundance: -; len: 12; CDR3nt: TGTGCCAGCAGCGGGGGTTCCTACGAGCAGTACTTC; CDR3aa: CASSGGSYEQYF
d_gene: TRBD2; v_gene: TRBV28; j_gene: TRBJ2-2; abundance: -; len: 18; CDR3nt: TGTGCCAGCAGTTTAAATGATAGCGGGAGAGGGCAAGCCGGGGAGCTGTTTTTT; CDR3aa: CASSLNDSGRGQAGELFF
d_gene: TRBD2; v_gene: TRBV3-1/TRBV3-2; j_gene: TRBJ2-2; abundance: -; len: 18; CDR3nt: TGTGCCAGCAGCCACGGCTTACTAGCGGGAAGGAACACCGGGGAGCTGTTTTTT; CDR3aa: CASSHGLLAGRNTGELFF
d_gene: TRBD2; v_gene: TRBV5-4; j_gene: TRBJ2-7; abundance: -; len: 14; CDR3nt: TGTGCCAGCAGCTTAGCGGGAGGGCCCCACGAGCAGTACTTC; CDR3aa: CASSLAGGPHEQYF